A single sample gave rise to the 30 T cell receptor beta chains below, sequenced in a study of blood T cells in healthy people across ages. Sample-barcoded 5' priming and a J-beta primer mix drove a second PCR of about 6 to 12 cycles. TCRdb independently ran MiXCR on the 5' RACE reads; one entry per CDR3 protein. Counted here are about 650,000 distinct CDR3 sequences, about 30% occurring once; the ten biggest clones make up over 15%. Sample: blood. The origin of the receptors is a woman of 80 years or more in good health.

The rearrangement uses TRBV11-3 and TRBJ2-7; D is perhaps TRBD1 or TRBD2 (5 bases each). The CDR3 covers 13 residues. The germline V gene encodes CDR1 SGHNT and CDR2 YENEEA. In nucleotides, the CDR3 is TGTGCCAGCAGCCTCGGGGCCAACTACGAACAGTACGTC. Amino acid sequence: CASSLGANYEQYV.

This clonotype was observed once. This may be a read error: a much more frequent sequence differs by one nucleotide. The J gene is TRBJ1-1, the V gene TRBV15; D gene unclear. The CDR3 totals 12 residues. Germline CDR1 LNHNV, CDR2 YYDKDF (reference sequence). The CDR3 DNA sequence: TGTGCCGCCAGCAGAGATGGGGTTGAAGCTTTCTTT. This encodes CAASRDGVEAFF.

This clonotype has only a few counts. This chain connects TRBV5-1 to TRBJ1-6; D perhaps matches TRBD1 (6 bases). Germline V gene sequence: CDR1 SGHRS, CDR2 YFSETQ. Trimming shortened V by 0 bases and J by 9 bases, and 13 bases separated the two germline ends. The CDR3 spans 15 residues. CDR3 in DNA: TGCGCCAGCAGCTTGGAGGTCGCAGGGGTTTCACCCCTCCACTTT. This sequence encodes CASSLEVAGVSPLHF.

In nucleotides, the CDR3 is TGCGCCAGCAGCTTGGACCACCAAGGGGACAGCTATGGCTACACCTTC. Its protein is CASSLDHQGDSYGYTF. The chain is built from TRBV5-1 and TRBJ1-2; 7 bases line up with TRBD1. Germline V gene data show CDR1 as SGHRS and CDR2 as YFSETQ. This CDR3 is 16 amino acids long. Trimming at V came to 0 bases and at J to 4 bases, leaving 9 bases not matched to a gene.

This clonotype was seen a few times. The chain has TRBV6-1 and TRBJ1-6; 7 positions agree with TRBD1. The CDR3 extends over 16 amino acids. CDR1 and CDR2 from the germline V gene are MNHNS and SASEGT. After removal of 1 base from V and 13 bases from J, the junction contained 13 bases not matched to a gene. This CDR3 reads CASSEVSRTGLSPLHF. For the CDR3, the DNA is TGTGCCAGCAGTGAAGTATCCAGGACAGGTCTATCTCCCCTCCACTTT.

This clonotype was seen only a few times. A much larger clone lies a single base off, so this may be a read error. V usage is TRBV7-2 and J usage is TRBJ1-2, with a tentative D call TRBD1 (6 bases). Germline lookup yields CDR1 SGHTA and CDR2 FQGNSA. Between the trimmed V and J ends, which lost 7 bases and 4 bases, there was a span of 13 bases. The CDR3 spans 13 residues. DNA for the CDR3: TGTGCCAGCAACTTGGGGACATCCTATGGCTACACCTTC. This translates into CASNLGTSYGYTF. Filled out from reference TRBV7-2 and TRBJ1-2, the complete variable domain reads GAGVSQSPSNKVTEKGKDVELRCDPISGHTALYWYRQSLGQGLEFLIYFQGNSAPDKSGLPSDRFSAERTGGSVSTLTIQRTQQEDSAVYLCASNLGTSYGYTFGSGTRLTVV.

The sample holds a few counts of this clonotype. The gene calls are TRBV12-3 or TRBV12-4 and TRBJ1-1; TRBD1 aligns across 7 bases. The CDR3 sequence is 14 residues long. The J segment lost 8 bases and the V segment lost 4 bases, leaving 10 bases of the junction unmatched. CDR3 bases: TGTGCCAGCAGTTCCATGACAGGGCCGATCGAAGCTTTCTTT. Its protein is CASSSMTGPIEAFF.

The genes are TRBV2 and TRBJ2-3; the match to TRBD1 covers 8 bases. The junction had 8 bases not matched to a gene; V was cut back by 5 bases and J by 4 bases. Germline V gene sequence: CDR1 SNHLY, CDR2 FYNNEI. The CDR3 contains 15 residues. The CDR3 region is CASSTGQGASDTQYF. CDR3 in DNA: TGTGCCAGCAGTACCGGACAGGGAGCGTCAGATACGCAGTATTTT.

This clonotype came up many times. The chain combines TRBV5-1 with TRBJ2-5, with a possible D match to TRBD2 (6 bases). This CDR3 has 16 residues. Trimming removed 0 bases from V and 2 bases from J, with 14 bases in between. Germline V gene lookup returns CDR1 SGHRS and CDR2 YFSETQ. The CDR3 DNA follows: TGCGCCAGCAGCTTGGGACTAGGTATCGGGCAAGAGACCCAGTACTTC. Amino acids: CASSLGLGIGQETQYF.

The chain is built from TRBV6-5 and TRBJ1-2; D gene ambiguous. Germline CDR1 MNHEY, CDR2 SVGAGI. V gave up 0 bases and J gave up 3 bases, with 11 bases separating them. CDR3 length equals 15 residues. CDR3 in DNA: TGTGCCAGCAGTTACTCTAAAGGGTTCGACTATGGCTACACCTTC. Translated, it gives CASSYSKGFDYGYTF.

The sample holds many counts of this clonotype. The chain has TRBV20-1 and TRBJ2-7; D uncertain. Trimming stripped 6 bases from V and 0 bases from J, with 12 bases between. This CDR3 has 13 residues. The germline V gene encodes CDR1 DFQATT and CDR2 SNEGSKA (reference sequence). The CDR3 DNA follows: TGCAGTGCCAGCACGGGTAGCTCCTACGAGCAGTACTTC. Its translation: CSASTGSSYEQYF.

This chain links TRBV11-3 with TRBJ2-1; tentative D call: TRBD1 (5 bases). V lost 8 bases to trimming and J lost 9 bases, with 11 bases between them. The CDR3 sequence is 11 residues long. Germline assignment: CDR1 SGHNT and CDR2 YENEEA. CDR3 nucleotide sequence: TGTGCCAGCTCCGCAAGGGGTGAGCAGTTCTTC. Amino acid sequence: CASSARGEQFF.

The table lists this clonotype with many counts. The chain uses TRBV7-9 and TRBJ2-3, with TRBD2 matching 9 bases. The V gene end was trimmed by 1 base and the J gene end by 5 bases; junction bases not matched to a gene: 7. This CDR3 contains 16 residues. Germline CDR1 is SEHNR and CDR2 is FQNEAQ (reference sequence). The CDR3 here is CASSLVLRGGRDTQYF. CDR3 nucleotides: TGTGCCAGCAGCTTAGTTCTGCGGGGGGGCAGAGATACGCAGTATTTT.

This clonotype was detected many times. CDR3 loop: CASSNSGGGYEQYF. The CDR3 DNA reads as TGTGCCAGCAGCAATAGCGGGGGGGGATACGAGCAGTACTTC. The chain couples TRBV7-9 to TRBJ2-7, with 11 nucleotides matching TRBD2. V was clipped by 5 bases and J by 4 bases; unmatched bases: 4. Per germline, CDR1 SEHNR and CDR2 FQNEAQ (reference sequence). The CDR3 loop spans 14 amino acids.

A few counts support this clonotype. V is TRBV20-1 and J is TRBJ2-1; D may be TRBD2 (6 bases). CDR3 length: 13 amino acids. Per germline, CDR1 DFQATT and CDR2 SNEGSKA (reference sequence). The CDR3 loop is CRPGLPSYNEQFF. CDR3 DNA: TGCAGGCCGGGACTCCCCTCCTACAATGAGCAGTTCTTC.

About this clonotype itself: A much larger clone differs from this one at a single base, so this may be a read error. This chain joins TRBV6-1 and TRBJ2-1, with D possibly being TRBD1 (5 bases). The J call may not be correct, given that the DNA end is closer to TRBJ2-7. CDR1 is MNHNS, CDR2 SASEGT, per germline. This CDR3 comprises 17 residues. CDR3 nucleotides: TGTGCCAGCAGTGAAGGAACGTTGGCAGGGTACTACAATGAGCAGTACTTC. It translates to CASSEGTLAGYYNEQYF.

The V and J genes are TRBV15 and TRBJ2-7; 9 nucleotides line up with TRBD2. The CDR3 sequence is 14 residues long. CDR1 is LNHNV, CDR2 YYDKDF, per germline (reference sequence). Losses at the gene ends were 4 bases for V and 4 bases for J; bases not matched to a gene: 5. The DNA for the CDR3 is TGTGCCACCAGCAACGGACTAGCGCGATACGAGCAGTACTTC. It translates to CATSNGLARYEQYF.

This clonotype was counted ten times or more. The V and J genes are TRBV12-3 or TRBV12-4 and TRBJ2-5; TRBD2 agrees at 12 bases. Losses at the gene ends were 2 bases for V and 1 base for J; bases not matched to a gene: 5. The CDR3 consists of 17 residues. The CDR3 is CASSLRSSGGVQETQYF. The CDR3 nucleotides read TGTGCCAGCAGTTTACGATCTAGCGGGGGGGTCCAAGAGACCCAGTACTTC.

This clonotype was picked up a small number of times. The CDR3 region is CASSLVFGGDSPLHF. CDR3 sequence (DNA): TGTGCCAGCAGCTTAGTGTTCGGGGGCGATTCACCCCTCCACTTT. The chain carries TRBV7-2 and TRBJ1-6; TRBD1 might be the D (6 bases). Germline CDR1 is SGHTA and CDR2 is FQGNSA. V was cut by 1 base and J by 8 bases, with 12 bases left in between. The CDR3 loop spans 15 amino acids.

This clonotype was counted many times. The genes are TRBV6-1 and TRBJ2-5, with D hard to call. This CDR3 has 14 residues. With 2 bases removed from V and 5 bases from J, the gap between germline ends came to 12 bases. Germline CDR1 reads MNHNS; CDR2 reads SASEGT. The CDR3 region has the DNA TGTGCCAGCAGTGAAAGGTCCTGGAAGGAGACCCAGTACTTC. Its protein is CASSERSWKETQYF.

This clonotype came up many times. CDR3: CASSVAEGVRYNEQFF. CDR3 coding DNA: TGTGCCAGCAGCGTAGCTGAGGGGGTTCGCTACAATGAGCAGTTCTTC. The rearrangement joins TRBV9 to TRBJ2-1; tentative D call: TRBD1 (6 bases). The V and J ends lost 0 bases and 3 bases respectively, with 13 bases between them. From germline, CDR1 is SGDLS and CDR2 YYNGEE. CDR3 length equals 16 residues.

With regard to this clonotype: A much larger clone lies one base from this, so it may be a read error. Here the CDR3 reads CVSSSTPSYEQYF. The CDR3 DNA follows: TGTGTCAGCAGTTCCACTCCCTCCTACGAGCAGTACTTC. The chain employs TRBV28 and TRBJ2-7, with D uncertain. Germline loops: CDR1 MDHEN, CDR2 SYDVKM. This CDR3 is built from 13 residues.

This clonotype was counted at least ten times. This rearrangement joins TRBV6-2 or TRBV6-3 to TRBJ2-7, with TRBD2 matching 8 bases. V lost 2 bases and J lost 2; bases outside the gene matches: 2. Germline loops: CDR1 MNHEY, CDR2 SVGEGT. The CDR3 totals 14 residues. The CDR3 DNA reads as TGTGCCAGCAGTTACGCGGGGGGACCCTACGAGCAGTACTTC. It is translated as CASSYAGGPYEQYF.

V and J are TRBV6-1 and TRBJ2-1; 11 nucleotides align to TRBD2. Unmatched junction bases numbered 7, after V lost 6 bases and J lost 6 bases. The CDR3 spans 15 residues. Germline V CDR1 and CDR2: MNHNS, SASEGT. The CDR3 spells CASSPGLAASNEQFF. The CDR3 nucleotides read TGTGCCAGCAGCCCGGGACTAGCGGCTTCCAATGAGCAGTTCTTC.

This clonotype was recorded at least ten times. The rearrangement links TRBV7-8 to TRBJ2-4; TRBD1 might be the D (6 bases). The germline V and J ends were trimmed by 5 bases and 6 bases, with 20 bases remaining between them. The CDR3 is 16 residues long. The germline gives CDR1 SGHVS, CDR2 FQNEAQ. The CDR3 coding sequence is TGTGCCAGCAGCCCCCCAGCAGGGGCACCCCCAAACATTCAGTACTTC. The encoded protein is CASSPPAGAPPNIQYF.

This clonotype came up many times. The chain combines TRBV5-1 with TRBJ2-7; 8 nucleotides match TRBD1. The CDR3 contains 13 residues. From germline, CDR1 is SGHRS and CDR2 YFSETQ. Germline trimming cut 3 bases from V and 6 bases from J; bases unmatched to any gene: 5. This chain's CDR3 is CASSSSTGGEQYF. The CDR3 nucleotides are TGCGCCAGCAGCTCGAGCACAGGGGGCGAGCAGTACTTC.

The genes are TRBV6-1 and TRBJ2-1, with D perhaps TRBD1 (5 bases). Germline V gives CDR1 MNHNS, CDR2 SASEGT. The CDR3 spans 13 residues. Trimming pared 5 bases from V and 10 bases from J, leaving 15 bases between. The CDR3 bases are TGTGCCAGCAGTCAGGGTTTCGGAACGGAGCAGTTCTTC. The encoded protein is CASSQGFGTEQFF.

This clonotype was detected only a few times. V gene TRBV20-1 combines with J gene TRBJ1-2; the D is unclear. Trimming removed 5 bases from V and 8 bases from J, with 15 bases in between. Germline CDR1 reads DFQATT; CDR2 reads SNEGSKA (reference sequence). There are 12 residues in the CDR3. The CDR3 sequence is CSAHGGCGGYTF. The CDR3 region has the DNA TGCAGTGCTCACGGAGGGTGTGGGGGCTACACCTTC.

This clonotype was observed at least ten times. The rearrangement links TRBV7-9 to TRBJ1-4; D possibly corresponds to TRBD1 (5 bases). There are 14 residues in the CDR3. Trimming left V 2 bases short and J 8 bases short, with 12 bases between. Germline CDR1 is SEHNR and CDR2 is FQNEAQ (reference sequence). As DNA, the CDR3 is TGTGCCAGCAGCTTAAAGGGGCCGCGCGAAAAACTGTTTTTT. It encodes CASSLKGPREKLFF.

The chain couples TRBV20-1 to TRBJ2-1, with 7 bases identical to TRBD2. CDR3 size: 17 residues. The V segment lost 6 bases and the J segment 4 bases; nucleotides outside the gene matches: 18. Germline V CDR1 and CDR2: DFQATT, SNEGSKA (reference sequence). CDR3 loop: CSATYLVPGGGYNEQFF. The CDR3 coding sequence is TGCAGTGCGACCTACCTGGTTCCGGGCGGGGGATACAATGAGCAGTTCTTC.